The present T cell receptor (beta chain) was sequenced within a study of blood T cells in healthy people across ages. General study points: Estimates of diversity drawn from one million T cells were considered underestimates. Roughly linear age-related decline in beta diversity appeared, significant by age approximately 43.

This clonotype was detected only a few times. What it binds is unknown. This CDR3 is built from 16 residues. The V gene lost 4 bases and the J gene lost 6 bases, with 24 bases spanning the gap. Germline V gene data show CDR1 as GTSNPN and CDR2 as SVGIG (reference sequence). Alongside a J-beta primer mix, a sample-barcoded 5' primer served in a second PCR lasting about 6 to 11 cycles. The authors tagged each cDNA molecule using a template-switch adaptor with 12 random nucleotides. From the 5' RACE reads, TCRdb called clonotypes with MiXCR, one entry per CDR3 protein. The table includes more than 800,000 distinct CDR3 sequences, about 28% detected once.

The source material was blood. The receptor's source is a woman of 80 years or more in good health. The chain couples TRBV30 to TRBJ1-1, with D possibly TRBD1 on 5 matching bases. CDR3 protein: CAWTTRRQGKKAEAFF. The CDR3 DNA follows: TGTGCCTGGACCACTCGGAGGCAGGGAAAAAAGGCTGAAGCTTTCTTT.